This T cell receptor (beta chain) stems from a study of T cells after yellow fever vaccination. About the study: Preparation of fractions with low cell numbers was performed using SMART-Seq v4 Ultra Low Input.

Overall study findings and caveats: Weaker overall, the secondary response nonetheless peaked faster (day 5 versus 15).

CDR1 and CDR2 (germline): MDHEN, SYDVKM. There are 15 residues in the CDR3. V lost 7 bases, J lost 0 bases, and 5 bases stayed unmatched. Via MiXCR, TCRdb re-called the 5' RACE reads, giving one row per CDR3 protein. The data hold about 240,000 distinct CDR3 sequences, with 6.9% observed a single time. This clonotype was seen only a few times. Its antigen is currently unknown. The source of this sequence is a man aged 30 to 45 who received the YFV17D yellow fever vaccine. Sequenced here: CD4+ T cells sorted from PBMCs, sampled 15 days after the yellow fever booster vaccination. The chain joins TRBV28 to TRBJ2-2, with 7 bases fitting TRBD1. CDR3 amino acids: CASIPGQPNTGELFF. CDR3 nucleotides: TGTGCCAGCATTCCGGGACAGCCGAACACCGGGGAGCTGTTTTTT.